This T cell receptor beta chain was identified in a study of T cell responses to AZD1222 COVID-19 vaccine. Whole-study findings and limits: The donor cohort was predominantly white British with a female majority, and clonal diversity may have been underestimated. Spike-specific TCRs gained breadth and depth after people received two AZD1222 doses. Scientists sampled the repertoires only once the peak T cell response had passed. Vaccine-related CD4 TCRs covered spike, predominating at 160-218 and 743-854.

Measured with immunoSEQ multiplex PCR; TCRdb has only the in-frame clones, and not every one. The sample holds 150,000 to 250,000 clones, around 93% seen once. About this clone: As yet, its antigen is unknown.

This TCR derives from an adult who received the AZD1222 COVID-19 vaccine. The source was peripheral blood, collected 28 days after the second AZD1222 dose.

The CDR3 is CASSYSGSPLHF. In DNA form, the CDR3 reads TGTGCCAGCAGTTACTCGGGTTCACCCCTCCACTTT. This chain connects TRBV6-5 to TRBJ1-6; no firm D call. CDR1 MNHEY and CDR2 SVGAGI come from the germline V gene. Trimming stripped 0 bases from V and 9 bases from J, with 3 bases between. There are 12 residues in the CDR3.